Described below is a single T cell receptor (beta chain) sequence and its context. The data belong to a study of blood T cell repertoires in COVID-19. Trimming removed 0 bases from V and 8 bases from J, with 4 bases in between. The CDR3 consists of 12 residues. Germline loops: CDR1 MGHRA, CDR2 YSYEKL. Profiled with immunoSEQ multiplex PCR; TCRdb holds only in-frame clones, not every one. The data contain roughly 68,000 clones, about 90% of them singletons. Source material: peripheral blood. The chain combines TRBV4-1 with TRBJ1-4; D uncertain. The receptor comes from an older woman with COVID-19, enrolled during active disease. Here the CDR3 DNA reads TGCGCCAGCAGCCAAGACGGGGAAAAACTGTTTTTT. This codes for CASSQDGEKLFF.